These T cell receptor beta chains were read from a single sample in a study of blood T cell repertoires in COVID-19. Only in-frame clones appear in the TCRdb table, and some are missing; sequencing was by immunoSEQ multiplex PCR. Among 110,000 to 150,000 clones, roughly 83% were seen once, and the ten largest hold 5% to 7%. The sample was PBMCs or T cells enriched from blood (not recorded which). The receptor source for this set is a man aged 40-49 years with acute COVID-19. CDR3s include the opening cysteine and the closing phenylalanine or tryptophan. A D gene is named only where the DNA matches it firmly. The size field is filled for only some rows; it gives once, few, many or a size class.

CASSSGVALQETQYF	TGTGCCAGCAGCTCCGGGGTAGCGCTTCAAGAGACCCAGTACTTC	NA	NA	TRBV7-2	TRBJ2-5
CASSTMTSGSYEQYF	TGTGCCAGCAGTACTATGACTAGCGGGAGCTACGAGCAGTACTTC	TRBD2	once	TRBV27	TRBJ2-7
CASKEGFENTEAFF	TGTGCCTCAAAGGAGGGATTTGAGAACACTGAAGCTTTCTTT	NA	NA	TRBV19	TRBJ1-1
CASRGTSGKTYEQYF	TGTGCCAGCAGGGGAACTAGCGGGAAAACCTACGAGCAGTACTTC	TRBD2	NA	TRBV6-5	TRBJ2-7
CASSQLGYSYNEQFF	TGTGCCAGCAGCCAACTAGGATACTCCTACAATGAGCAGTTCTTC	NA	NA	TRBV9	TRBJ2-1
CSPGGTGGPNTEAFF	TGCAGCCCGGGGGGGACAGGGGGCCCGAACACTGAAGCTTTCTTT	TRBD1	NA	TRBV29-1	TRBJ1-1
CASSLVRGGSTEQYF	TGTGCCAGCAGCTTGGTTCGGGGCGGGAGTACCGAGCAGTACTTC	TRBD2	NA	TRBV5-5	TRBJ2-7
CASSFSRTGVEKLFF	TGTGCCAGCAGCTTCTCCCGGACAGGGGTAGAAAAACTGTTTTTT	TRBD1	NA	TRBV7-2	TRBJ1-4
CASSPASGGRTIYF	TGTGCCAGCTCACCAGCGAGTGGCGGGCGCACCATATATTTT	NA	NA	TRBV18	TRBJ1-3
CASSLGGDREQYF	TGCGCCAGCAGCTTAGGGGGGGATCGGGAGCAGTACTTC	NA	NA	TRBV5-1	TRBJ2-7
CASSQTYGTGDTEAFF	TGCGCCAGCAGCCAGACTTACGGGACAGGGGACACTGAAGCTTTCTTT	TRBD1	NA	TRBV4-1	TRBJ1-1
CATSRDRVTSYEQYF	TGTGCCACCAGCAGAGACAGGGTAACCTCCTACGAGCAGTACTTC	NA	NA	TRBV15	TRBJ2-7
CASSSPDRVPYEQYF	TGTGCCAGCAGCTCTCCCGACAGGGTGCCCTACGAGCAGTACTTC	TRBD1	once	TRBV7-9	TRBJ2-7
CAWSVSQGETQYF	TGTGCCTGGAGTGTAAGCCAGGGCGAGACCCAGTACTTC	NA	NA	TRBV30	TRBJ2-5
CASSFSAGVETQYF	TGCGCCAGCAGCTTTTCCGCGGGGGTAGAGACCCAGTACTTC	TRBD2	NA	TRBV5-1	TRBJ2-5
CASEPRLGQGGRGYTF	TGTGCCAGCGAACCCCGGTTGGGACAGGGGGGTAGGGGCTACACCTTC	TRBD1	NA	TRBV28	TRBJ1-2
CASIEGARTGELFF	TGCGCCAGCATCGAGGGGGCAAGGACCGGGGAGCTGTTTTTT	TRBD1	NA	TRBV10-2	TRBJ2-2
CASSQATAQPQHF	TGTGCCAGCAGCCAGGCAACAGCTCAGCCCCAGCATTTT	NA	few	TRBV3-1/TRBV3-2	TRBJ1-5
CASSSYTGSVNEKLFF	TGTGCCAGCAGCTCCTATACCGGCAGCGTTAATGAAAAACTGTTTTTT	NA	NA	TRBV7-9	TRBJ1-4
CASSLVTSGGAVYTDTQYF	TGTGCCAGCAGCTTAGTCACGAGCGGGGGGGCCGTTTACACAGATACGCAGTATTTT	TRBD2	NA	TRBV13	TRBJ2-3
CASSLGPSGYEQYF	TGTGCCAGCAGCTTAGGGCCTAGCGGCTACGAGCAGTACTTC	TRBD2	NA	TRBV7-8	TRBJ2-7
CASSGEVSGFSYEQYF	TGTGCCAGCAGCGGGGAGGTTTCGGGATTCTCCTACGAGCAGTACTTC	NA	NA	TRBV11-2	TRBJ2-7
CASSYGTGFSPLHF	TGTGCCAGCAGTTACGGGACAGGGTTTTCACCCCTCCACTTT	TRBD1	NA	TRBV6-2/TRBV6-3	TRBJ1-6
CASSPGQPGALKSSYEQYF	TGTGCCAGCAGCCCTGGACAGCCGGGCGCATTAAAGAGCTCCTACGAGCAGTACTTC	NA	NA	TRBV5-5	TRBJ2-7
CASSQGTGLSYEQYF	TGTGCCAGCAGCCAAGGGACAGGTTTATCCTACGAGCAGTACTTC	TRBD1	NA	TRBV7-8	TRBJ2-7
CASQPGDGNTIYF	TGTGCCAGCCAGCCGGGGGACGGAAACACCATATATTTT	NA	NA	TRBV2	TRBJ1-3
CASSLDTSYNEQFF	TGTGCCAGCAGCCTGGACACGTCCTACAATGAGCAGTTCTTC	NA	NA	TRBV7-2	TRBJ2-1
CASSLREGLPGFEQYF	TGTGCCAGCAGTTTGCGGGAGGGCCTCCCGGGATTCGAGCAGTACTTC	TRBD2	NA	TRBV28	TRBJ2-7
CASSVVLGAYNEQFF	TGTGCCAGCAGCGTAGTCCTGGGGGCTTACAATGAGCAGTTCTTC	NA	NA	TRBV9	TRBJ2-1
CASSALGPMNTEAFF	TGTGCCAGCAGCGCCCTGGGGCCTATGAACACTGAAGCTTTCTTT	NA	few	TRBV7-9	TRBJ1-1
CASSSGRASYEQYF	TGTGCCAGCAGTTCCGGGAGGGCCTCATACGAGCAGTACTTC	TRBD2	NA	TRBV6-5	TRBJ2-7
CASRPRTGNTEAFF	TGTGCCAGCAGACCTAGGACAGGGAACACTGAAGCTTTCTTT	TRBD1	few	TRBV6-5	TRBJ1-1
CASSSKGWSSYNEQFF	TGTGCCAGCAGTTCTAAAGGATGGAGCTCCTACAATGAGCAGTTCTTC	NA	NA	TRBV27	TRBJ2-1
CASSLDSNQPQHF	TGCGCCAGCAGTCTAGATAGCAATCAGCCCCAGCATTTT	NA	NA	TRBV10-1	TRBJ1-5
CATSDLRGSAGNEQFF	TGTGCCACCAGTGATTTGCGAGGTAGCGCCGGGAATGAGCAGTTCTTC	NA	NA	TRBV24-1	TRBJ2-1
CASSQQNLLAGGANTQYF	TGTGCCAGCAGCCAACAGAACCTTCTAGCGGGGGGGGCAAATACGCAGTATTTT	TRBD2	NA	TRBV4-2	TRBJ2-3
CASSPQTGSTEAFF	TGCGCCAGCAGCCCGCAGACAGGGTCCACTGAAGCTTTCTTT	TRBD1	medium-sized	TRBV5-1	TRBJ1-1
CASSAGGFTYEQYF	TGTGCCAGCTCGGCAGGGGGCTTTACCTACGAGCAGTACTTC	TRBD1	once	TRBV18	TRBJ2-7
CASSPGAGNTIYF	TGTGCCAGCAGCCCTGGAGCTGGAAACACCATATATTTT	NA	NA	TRBV14	TRBJ1-3
CASSPGQAQPQHF	TGTGCCAGCAGCCCGGGACAAGCTCAGCCCCAGCATTTT	NA	NA	TRBV6-5	TRBJ1-5
CASSEDRSYEQYF	TGCGCCAGCAGTGAAGACAGGTCCTACGAGCAGTACTTC	NA	NA	TRBV10-2	TRBJ2-7
CASSRYRWDRNTEAFF	TGCGCCAGCAGCCGATATCGATGGGACAGAAACACTGAAGCTTTCTTT	TRBD1	NA	TRBV4-3	TRBJ1-1
CAWGTGYTEAFF	TGTGCCTGGGGGACAGGGTACACTGAAGCTTTCTTT	TRBD1	NA	TRBV30	TRBJ1-1
CASSDGMGEEQYF	TGTGCCAGCAGTGACGGGATGGGAGAGGAGCAGTACTTC	NA	NA	TRBV2	TRBJ2-7
CASSESGSGANVLTF	TGTGCCAGCAGTGAATCGGGGTCTGGGGCCAACGTCCTGACTTTC	NA	many	TRBV6-1	TRBJ2-6